The TCR beta chain under discussion was sequenced for a study of cytomegalovirus exposure and HLA in healthy donors (dated by TCRdb to the late 2010s). General notes on the study: An earlier analysis of 550 to 700 of the donors reported 250 to 300 Gb of sequence data and 100 million to 140 million unique TCR beta sequences from about 179 million T cells. An early release covering roughly 580 HLA-typed donors comprised roughly 300 gigabases of sequencing data and tens of millions of unique TCR sequences. Among the approximately 400 genotyped donors, 75% to 90% belonged to the genetic ancestry cluster associated with self-reported Caucasian donors. The aim of the study was to test whether cataloging public T cell receptors could identify signatures of past pathogen exposure. The T cell repertoires of 700 or so subjects were profiled by immunosequencing and related to cytomegalovirus serostatus. In addition to the first cohort of 666 subjects, a separate validation cohort of about 120 different subjects was used. High-throughput TCR immunosequencing, statistical association of individual TCRs with disease status, and machine learning were combined to predict cytomegalovirus infection status. In a later analysis, previously published TCR beta repertoires from 666 donors were re-analyzed and high-resolution HLA genotyping was added so that TCR occurrence patterns could be studied. The later analysis used no new phenotypic data to find candidate immune exposures, relying instead on TCR beta sequences and their occurrence across donors. An earlier analysis of 587 of the donors used high-throughput TCR beta sequencing to judge whether each TCR beta V gene segment behaved as functional or pseudogenic. Donor age, sex, ethnicity and CMV serostatus were collected together with the repertoire data. Genome-wide SNP genotypes for about 55% of the roughly 670 donors were used in a later genetic analysis, which treated that subset as a discovery cohort. Every discovery cohort repertoire had been produced on one sequencing platform. Both class I and class II loci were covered by HLA typing, at four-digit resolution. The number of typed donors differed by locus: about 629-630 for A, B, C, DRB1 and DQB1; approximately 520 for DQA1; some 590 for DPA1; and around 490 for DPB1. Several DR-DQ haplotypes were treated as single units for association and clustering because of strong linkage in the cohort. Among several hundred genotyped donors of the cohort, an average of approximately 240,000 unique TCR beta nucleotide sequences was sequenced per donor, of which 15% to 20% were non-productive. Beyond this particular receptor, the publication reports: HLA typing was unavailable for some donors at each locus, so association tests used only the typed subset. V-gene and J-gene trimming of TCR beta chains was associated with a missense DCLRE1C variant in a later genetic analysis, and the association was replicated in an independent cohort. In a later analysis, several top co-occurrence clusters were reported to appear linked to parvovirus B19, influenza, CMV and Epstein-Barr virus. Linkage disequilibrium might explain the correlated functional status among segregating V segments, but an unknown experimental factor could not be ruled out. A later analysis associated about 18,000 TCR beta sequences with specific HLA alleles at a false discovery rate of 0.05. Because counts were too low, more than 15 rarely observed V segments, including chromosome 9 orphons, were left out of the earlier analysis of a few hundred of the donors. The authors suggested that the approach could potentially be extended to other disease states and immunological phenotypes. Three of the identified cytomegalovirus-associated TCR beta chains were confirmed in vitro to be specific for cytomegalovirus antigens. In an earlier analysis of about 600 of the donors, most TCR beta V segments appeared in productive rearrangements about 87% or about 30% of the time, broadly matching IMGT annotations. Most TCR sequences were observed very rarely across donors, whereas some public TCRs were present in many individuals. Most CMV-associated TCR beta chains appeared to be HLA-restricted in a later analysis, and the HLA associations seemed to be driven largely by CMV exposure. The study listed 150 to 200 TCR beta chains as associated with cytomegalovirus. The classifier was reported to diagnose cytomegalovirus status with high specificity and sensitivity in both the original cohort and the validation cohort. Sequencing depth was assumed to be roughly uniform across donors in the presence/absence analyses, though that assumption may not hold. In a later analysis, HLA-associated TCR beta chains were found to be more clonally expanded and to have lower generation probabilities than equally common non-associated chains. A cluster of highly shared sequence variants was judged likely to be a technical artifact of the sequencing pipeline. Only TCR beta chains were sequenced in this cohort, and the absence of alpha or paired-chain data limited detectable features. When HLA alleles, especially DR and DQ, strongly co-occurred, TCR associations were difficult to assign to individual alleles. A later genetic analysis reported fewer N-insertions in productive TCRs among donors in an Asian-associated ancestry cluster than the roughly 650-donor mean. CMV serostatus was the only immune exposure information available for the cohort. The 87-base-pair reads could not distinguish some IMGT-functional V segments, including TRBV6-2 and TRBV6-3, so those segments were excluded. According to a later analysis, TCR association rates differed among HLA loci, with DRB1 alleles showing the most associated TCRs and HLA-C alleles showing the fewest. A further reported finding was that TCR beta sequences accurately predicted the HLA-A and HLA-B alleles for most subjects in the first cohort.

For CDR1 and CDR2, the germline V gene lists MNHEY and SVGAGI. The CDR3 runs 14 residues from the cysteine to the phenylalanine. The kept DNA is CDR3 alone, 42 bases in frame from the first base. V is shortened by 0 bases, J by 7 bases, and the region joining them spans 12 bases. The cohort was made up of 650 to 700 healthy bone marrow donors. All cohort members were sampled while nominally healthy, although unrecorded immune exposures were likely present. The donor was CMV seronegative and was included in the group of 352 seronegative cohort members. A peripheral blood sample was collected from each donor, and TCR beta sequencing was performed on peripheral blood mononuclear cells. The Qiagen DNeasy Blood Extraction Kit was used to extract genomic DNA from the blood cell samples. For this clone: Its antigen remains unidentified. No per-base quality is available; no much larger clone lies one base away.

Receptors were amplified or captured by the immunoSEQ multiplex PCR assay. A mixture of 60 forward primers for TCR Vbeta segments and 13 reverse primers for TCR Jbeta segments was used in the multiplex PCR. The CDR3 region of rearranged TCR beta genes was amplified from genomic DNA with a multiplex PCR assay. The amplified TCR beta libraries were sequenced on the Illumina HiSeq System as 87-base-pair reads. The paper's processing steps were these. In a later analysis, tens of millions of unique TCR beta chains were counted across the 650 to 750 repertoires, and about 10 million of these chains were shared by at least two donors. Raw reads were error-corrected and collapsed into unique sequences by a nearest-neighbor algorithm in which closely related sequences were merged to remove PCR and sequencing errors. CDR3 sequences were aligned to IMGT reference sequences to assign V, D and J gene segments. For a sequence to be retained, a match of at least six nucleotides to both a V gene segment and a J gene segment was required. Rearrangements were classified as productive when the CDR3 lacked stop codons and remained in frame with V and J, and all other rearrangements were classified as non-productive. CDR3 was defined according to IMGT convention as the region running from the second conserved V-encoded cysteine to the conserved J-encoded phenylalanine. In an earlier analysis of 587 of the donors, sequences lacking an unambiguous match to a single V gene segment were excluded. An earlier analysis of 500 to 600 of the donors classified V segments as functional when productive rearrangements were above 56.7% and as segregating when the standard deviation between donors was above 5%. A statistical classification framework was developed to diagnose cytomegalovirus status using the catalog of TCR beta chain sequences. In a later analysis, V and J genes were assigned by comparing TCR nucleotide sequences against IMGT/GENE-DB human TR gene sequences. Using the TCRdist pipeline, a later analysis assigned CDR3 sequences along with most-parsimonious VDJ recombination scenarios. In a later analysis, each TCR beta chain was defined by its CDR3 amino acid sequence together with its V-gene family, and reads lacking a unique V-gene family were excluded. To address suspected cross-contamination and a sequencing artifact, a later analysis removed 550 to 750 highly shared, low-generation-probability nucleotide sequences. In a later analysis, a clonal expansion index for each public chain was calculated from normalized within-repertoire ranks of inferred template counts. In a later analysis, generation probabilities were computed using a VDJ recombination model fitted to out-of-frame rearrangements, and the results were checked against IGoR. In a later analysis, hypergeometric tests were used to score TCR-TCR, TCR-HLA and TCR-CMV co-occurrence, with a repertoire-size bias correction applied to TCR pairs. In a later analysis, false discovery rates were estimated by permuting HLA or CMV assignments 20 times. In a later analysis, co-occurring TCRs were grouped with DBSCAN, and TCRdist sequence similarity was added when clustering was performed within HLA-allele-positive subsets. Co-occurrence clustering excluded repertoires with fewer than 30,000 or more than 120,000 public chains, plus five with anomalous nucleotide sharing. TCRdb took over this immuneACCESS table, retaining in-frame rearrangements with V and J assigned. Such tables are incomplete; in checked studies, under half of the missing clones stem from an unresolved V gene, and the remainder is unexplained. V, J and clone size are taken as reported in that table, and D and trimming were inferred from the DNA itself. The sample yields about 65,000 clones; roughly 78% were counted once. 4% to 5.5% of the sample comes from the top ten.

The sequenced sample consisted of PBMCs. The chain couples TRBV6-5 to TRBJ1-2; no D gene call is confident. The TCR sequence derives from a woman aged 30 to 39 in good health and CMV-seronegative. This receptor has the CDR3 CASSYSNTGGGYTF. The DNA is TGTGCCAGCAGTTACTCGAATACGGGAGGTGGCTACACCTTC.